The clone carrying this T cell receptor beta chain showed up just once. This specimen belongs to a study of CD8 T cells in Susac syndrome. After extraction with the RNeasy kit, roughly 0.5 to 1 ug of the RNA was reverse transcribed using random hexamers. TCRdb ran MiXCR on the immunoSEQ multiplex PCR reads and lists one entry per CDR3 protein. The repertoire holds some 63,000 distinct CDR3 sequences, with just under 95% as singletons. V was pared by 0 bases and J by 5 bases, with 3 bases of the junction left unmatched. The CDR3 runs 14 residues. CDR1 and CDR2 from the germline V gene are LNHNV and YYDKDF (reference sequence).

The chain has TRBV15 and TRBJ2-5; 7 bases align to TRBD1. Sequenced: CD8+ T cells from PBMCs. The source is a human donor with multiple sclerosis. CDR3 in DNA: TGTGCCACCAGCAGAGAAGACAGGGATGAGACCCAGTACTTC. This encodes CATSREDRDETQYF.